This T cell receptor (beta chain) derives from a study of glioma-infiltrating T cells. The iRepertoire nested amplicon-rescue multiplex PCR amplified TCR alpha and beta CDR3s from RNA. TCRdb reanalysed the multiplex PCR reads using MiXCR and keeps one entry per CDR3 protein. The repertoire holds roughly 200,000 distinct CDR3 sequences, with approximately 30% as singletons. Study findings and constraints: Very few CDR3 sequences were shared between tissue and blood.

Germline CDR1 and CDR2: MDHEN and SYDVKM. This CDR3 spans 17 amino acids. Between the trimmed V and J ends, which lost 6 bases and 0 bases, there was a span of 18 bases. This clonotype has at least ten counts. The antigen is not known. The sequence derives from a human donor with low-grade glioma or glioblastoma, undergoing nonglioma brain surgery, or in good health (not recorded which). This chain uses TRBV28 with TRBJ1-5, with D perhaps matching TRBD1 (6 bases). Sequencing was carried out using glioma tissue, nonneoplastic brain tissue, or PBMCs (not recorded which). CDR3 coding DNA: TGTGCCAGCAGATCTCCAGGGGAAGGATTTAGCAATCAGCCCCAGCATTTT. Protein: CASRSPGEGFSNQPQHF.